The 14 T cell receptor beta chains presented below share a single source sample, sequenced in a study of T cell responses to AZD1222 COVID-19 vaccine. TCRdb's table, derived via immunoSEQ multiplex PCR, lists solely in-frame clones and lacks some. Of roughly 120,000 clones listed, about 86% are singletons. The sample consisted of peripheral blood, taken on day 0 of AZD1222 vaccination. These receptor sequences come from an adult in good health.

The V call is TRBV9, the J call TRBJ1-3; D is ambiguous. Trimming took off 0 bases at V and 7 bases at J, with 5 bases between the two ends. The CDR3 sequence is 12 residues long. Germline CDR1 reads SGDLS; CDR2 reads YYNGEE. CDR3 coding DNA: TGTGCCAGCAGCGTAGACCCGAACACCATATATTTT. Amino acid sequence: CASSVDPNTIYF. Drawing the rest from reference TRBV9 and TRBJ1-3, the complete variable domain is DSGVTQTPKHLITATGQRVTLRCSPRSGDLSVYWYQQSLDQGLQFLIQYYNGEERAKGNILERFSAQQFPDLHSELNLSSLELGDSALYFCASSVDPNTIYFGEGSWLTVV.

The rearrangement links TRBV29-1 to TRBJ1-2; perhaps TRBD1 as D (6 bases). The CDR3 runs to 12 residues. The germline V gene has CDR1 SQVTM and CDR2 ANQGSEA. V was trimmed by 1 base and J by 7 bases, leaving 10 bases between them. CDR3 residues: CSVEGSGVGYTF. CDR3 nucleotides: TGCAGCGTTGAAGGATCAGGGGTTGGCTACACCTTC.

V gene TRBV9 combines with J gene TRBJ2-1; 7 bases align to TRBD2. V shed 3 bases, J shed 1 base, and the junction held 7 bases outside the gene matches. The CDR3 runs to 16 residues. In germline, CDR1 is SGDLS, CDR2 YYNGEE. For the CDR3, the DNA is TGTGCCAGCAGCGGGCTGGCTAGCGGTTCCTACAATGAGCAGTTCTTC. Translation gives CASSGLASGSYNEQFF.

The chain couples TRBV19 to TRBJ1-2; tentative D call: TRBD1 (6 bases). Germline CDR1 and CDR2: LNHDA and SQIVND (reference sequence). The CDR3 consists of 13 residues. V shed 1 base and J shed 8 bases, with 11 bases lying between them. In DNA form, the CDR3 reads TGTGCCAGTAGTATAGCGGGGGGCGCGGGCTACACCTTC. This gives the protein CASSIAGGAGYTF.

This clone appeared a single time. The rearrangement links TRBV9 to TRBJ2-7; D is possibly TRBD1 (5 bases). Per germline, CDR1 SGDLS and CDR2 YYNGEE. The CDR3 runs to 14 residues. V was cut by 4 bases and J by 2 bases, with 13 bases left in between. The CDR3 is CASSPGQRTYEQYF. CDR3 bases: TGTGCCAGCAGCCCCGGACAAAGAACCTACGAGCAGTACTTC.

The V gene is TRBV18, the J gene TRBJ2-2; the D is unclear. This CDR3 spans 16 amino acids. Germline V gives CDR1 KGHSH, CDR2 LQKENI. Trimming left V 2 bases short and J 1 base short, with 11 bases between. CDR3 nucleotide sequence: TGTGCCAGCTCACCAGGCGGTCGGAGGAACACCGGGGAGCTGTTTTTT. Encoded protein: CASSPGGRRNTGELFF.

The genes are TRBV5-1 and TRBJ1-4; possibly TRBD1 for D (5 bases). Germline CDR1 reads SGHRS; CDR2 reads YFSETQ. V lost 1 base and J 8 bases, leaving 18 bases between the germline ends. The length of the CDR3 is 16 residues. The CDR3 loop is CASSLLAGKVSEKLFF. CDR3 nucleotides: TGCGCCAGCAGCTTGCTAGCAGGGAAGGTGAGCGAAAAACTGTTTTTT.

The genes are TRBV2 and TRBJ2-7; D is ambiguous. This CDR3 region has 14 residues. Per germline, CDR1 SNHLY and CDR2 FYNNEI. The ends were cut back, 6 bases at V and 2 bases at J, with 14 bases in the middle. The CDR3 is CASRGSSVAYEQYF. In DNA, the CDR3 is TGTGCCAGCAGAGGGTCCAGCGTTGCCTACGAGCAGTACTTC.

The table lists this clone with many counts. The chain combines TRBV19 with TRBJ1-1; possibly TRBD1 for D (5 bases). Germline CDR1 LNHDA, CDR2 SQIVND (reference sequence). The CDR3 runs 15 residues. Trimming shortened V by 5 bases and J by 0 bases, and 13 bases separated the two germline ends. In DNA form, the CDR3 reads TGTGCCAGTAGTCCACAGACAGCGCTGAACACTGAAGCTTTCTTT. This gives the protein CASSPQTALNTEAFF.

This clone has only one observation. The V call is TRBV24-1, the J call TRBJ2-5; 10 nucleotides align to TRBD1. The CDR3 length is 14 residues. CDR1 is KGHDR, CDR2 SFDVKD, per germline. V lost 4 bases, J lost 7 bases, and 5 bases stayed unmatched. The CDR3 loop reads CATSDNGQGGTQYF. In DNA form, the CDR3 reads TGTGCCACCAGTGACAATGGACAGGGGGGGACCCAGTACTTC.

This chain uses TRBV7-2 with TRBJ2-7, with 14 nucleotides matching TRBD2. The CDR3 extends over 15 amino acids. Germline V gene data show CDR1 as SGHTA and CDR2 as FQGNSA. The ends lost 6 bases at V and 9 bases at J; junction bases unmatched: 10. Here the CDR3 reads CASSTGAGLAGGQYF. As DNA, the CDR3 is TGTGCCAGCAGTACCGGGGCCGGACTAGCGGGAGGGCAGTACTTC.

The chain uses TRBV4-2 and TRBJ2-3; possible D gene TRBD2, 5 bases. Trimming cost V 1 base and J 1 base, with 9 bases left between them. CDR3 length: 15 residues. Germline V lookup: CDR1 LGHNA, CDR2 YNFKEQ. The CDR3 sequence is CASSQGNSGTDTQYF. The DNA of the CDR3 is TGTGCCAGCAGCCAAGGAAATAGCGGCACAGATACGCAGTATTTT.

This chain links TRBV27 with TRBJ1-4, with no clear D. The CDR3 spans 14 residues. The germline gives CDR1 MNHEY, CDR2 SMNVEV (reference sequence). V was shortened by 6 bases and J by 8 bases, with 16 bases between the two germline ends. CDR3 region: CASSPAAEGEKLFF. CDR3 sequence (DNA): TGTGCCAGCAGCCCCGCAGCTGAAGGAGAAAAACTGTTTTTT.

The gene calls are TRBV6-5 and TRBJ2-7, with a weak D call TRBD1 (5 bases). The V gene lost 4 bases and the J gene lost 2 bases, with 9 bases spanning the gap. This CDR3 contains 13 residues. Per germline, CDR1 MNHEY and CDR2 SVGAGI. CDR3 nucleotide sequence: TGTGCCAGCAGTTTGGACACTCCCTACGAGCAGTACTTC. It translates to CASSLDTPYEQYF.